This T cell receptor beta chain was identified during a study of cytomegalovirus exposure and HLA in healthy donors. At the level of the study: The same platform was used for the 120 validation repertoires and the approximately 700 first-cohort repertoires, a later analysis reported. Study conclusions and caveats: Accounts indicate the classifier identified cytomegalovirus status with strong specificity and sensitivity. The tendency of first-cohort TCR clusters to co-occur in the 120 or so validation repertoires emerged from a later analysis. It was confirmed in vitro that a few of the CMV-associated chains were specific for CMV antigens.

Assay used: immunoSEQ multiplex PCR; TCRdb lists only in-frame clones, some missing. The sample lists more than 300,000 clones, 86% occurring once. The V and J ends lost 0 bases and 5 bases respectively, with 10 bases between them. From germline, CDR1 is SGHRS and CDR2 YFSETQ. The CDR3 has 14 amino acids. Comment on this clone: What it binds is not known.

The origin of this receptor is a young woman in good health and CMV-seronegative. The sequencing input was PBMCs. This rearrangement joins TRBV5-1 to TRBJ2-3; D is perhaps TRBD1 (6 bases). The CDR3 DNA is TGCGCCAGCAGCTTGGGGGGGCAAAGAGATACGCAGTATTTT. This gives the protein CASSLGGQRDTQYF.